Below are 6 T cell receptor beta chains sequenced from a single sample in a study of cytomegalovirus exposure and HLA in healthy donors. Use of 60 Vbeta and 13 Jbeta primers characterized the PCR. The method was immunoSEQ multiplex PCR; TCRdb's version includes in-frame clones alone and lacks a portion of them. This table holds roughly 60,000 clones. Sequencing used PBMCs. The origin of the receptors is a woman aged 18-35 years in good health and CMV-seronegative.

The chain uses TRBV5-4 and TRBJ1-1, with 11 nucleotides matching TRBD1. Trimming removed 3 bases from V and 8 bases from J; junction bases left unmatched: 9. Germline CDR1 is SGHNT and CDR2 is YYREEE (reference sequence). The CDR3 spans 15 residues. This CDR3 reads CASSSVDRGPREAFF. The CDR3 nucleotides read TGTGCCAGCAGCTCTGTGGACAGGGGGCCTCGGGAAGCTTTCTTT.

This chain uses TRBV5-4 with TRBJ1-5; D is ambiguous. The CDR3 has 14 residues. The germline gives CDR1 SGHNT, CDR2 YYREEE (reference sequence). Trimming removed 3 bases at V and 3 bases at J, with 10 bases between. The CDR3 loop is CASSSWGVNQPQHF. CDR3 in DNA: TGTGCCAGCAGCTCTTGGGGAGTCAATCAGCCCCAGCATTTT.

CDR3 nucleotide sequence: TGTGCCAGCAGACCCATTCAGGGCTTTTCTAGCACAGATACGCAGTATTTT. It yields the protein CASRPIQGFSSTDTQYF. V usage is TRBV11-2 and J usage is TRBJ2-3; weak D call: TRBD1 (5 bases). The V end lost 6 bases, the J end lost 0 bases, and 19 bases lay between the germline ends. Germline CDR1 and CDR2: SGHAT and FQNNGV. This CDR3 has 17 residues.

This rearrangement joins TRBV11-2 to TRBJ1-1, with D tentatively TRBD1 (6 bases). V was clipped by 3 bases and J by 4 bases, with 9 bases between them. This CDR3 contains 13 residues. CDR1 is SGHAT and CDR2 is FQNNGV in the germline V gene. The CDR3 spells CASSFQGTTEAFF. The CDR3 region has the DNA TGTGCCAGCAGCTTTCAGGGGACCACTGAAGCTTTCTTT.

This sequence joins TRBV6-1 and TRBJ1-1; 9 nucleotides agree with TRBD1. In germline, CDR1 is MNHNS, CDR2 SASEGT. This CDR3 is built from 15 residues. V dropped 8 bases and J dropped 2; count of bases not matched to a gene: 9. The CDR3 DNA reads as TGTGCCAGCCCCCGGGACAGGGCGAGTAACACTGAAGCTTTCTTT. It specifies CASPRDRASNTEAFF.

The chain employs TRBV6-5 and TRBJ2-2; the D gene is possibly TRBD2 (5 bases). This CDR3 comprises 11 residues. V lost 7 bases, J lost 7 bases, and 7 bases lay in between. Per the germline V gene, CDR1 is MNHEY and CDR2 is SVGAGI. CDR3 protein: CASNGLGELFF. The CDR3 bases are TGTGCCAGCAACGGACTCGGGGAGCTGTTTTTT.